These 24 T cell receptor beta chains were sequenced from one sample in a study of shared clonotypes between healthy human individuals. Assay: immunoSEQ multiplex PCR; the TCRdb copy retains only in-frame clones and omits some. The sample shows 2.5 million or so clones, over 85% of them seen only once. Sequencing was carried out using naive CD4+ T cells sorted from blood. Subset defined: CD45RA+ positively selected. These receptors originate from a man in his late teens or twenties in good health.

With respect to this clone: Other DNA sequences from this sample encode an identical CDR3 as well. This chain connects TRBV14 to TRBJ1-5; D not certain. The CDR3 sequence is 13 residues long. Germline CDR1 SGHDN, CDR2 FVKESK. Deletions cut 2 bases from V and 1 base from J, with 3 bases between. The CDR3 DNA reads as TGTGCCAGCAGCCAATCCAGCAATCAGCCCCAGCATTTT. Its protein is CASSQSSNQPQHF.

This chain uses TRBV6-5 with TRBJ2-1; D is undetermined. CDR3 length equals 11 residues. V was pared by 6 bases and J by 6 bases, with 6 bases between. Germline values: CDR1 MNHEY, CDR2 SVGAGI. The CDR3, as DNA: TGTGCCAGCAGAGGATTCAATGAGCAGTTCTTC. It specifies CASRGFNEQFF.

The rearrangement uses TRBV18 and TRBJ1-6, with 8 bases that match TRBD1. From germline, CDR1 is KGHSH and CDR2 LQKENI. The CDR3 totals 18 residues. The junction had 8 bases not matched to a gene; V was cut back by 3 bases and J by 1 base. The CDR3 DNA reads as TGTGCCAGCTCACCCTGGGACAGGTCATTTTCCTATAATTCACCCCTCCACTTT. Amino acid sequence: CASSPWDRSFSYNSPLHF.

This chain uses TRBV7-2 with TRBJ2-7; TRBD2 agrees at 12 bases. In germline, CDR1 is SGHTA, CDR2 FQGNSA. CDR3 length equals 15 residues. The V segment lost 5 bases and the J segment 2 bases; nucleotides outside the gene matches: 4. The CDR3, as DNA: TGTGCCAGCAGCCCGACTAGCGGGAGTCCCTACGAGCAGTACTTC. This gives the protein CASSPTSGSPYEQYF.

The CDR3 DNA is TGTGCCACCAGCCTCCTCCTAGGAGATGAGCAGTTCTTC. Encoded protein: CATSLLLGDEQFF. This sequence joins TRBV15 and TRBJ2-1; D is ambiguous. There are 13 residues in the CDR3. Deletions cut 5 bases from V and 8 bases from J, with 13 bases between. Germline CDR1 reads LNHNV; CDR2 reads YYDKDF (reference sequence).

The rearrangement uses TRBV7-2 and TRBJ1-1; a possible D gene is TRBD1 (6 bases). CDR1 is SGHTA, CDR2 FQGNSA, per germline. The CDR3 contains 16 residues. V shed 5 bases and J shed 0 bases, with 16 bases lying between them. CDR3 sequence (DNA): TGTGCCAGCAGCCCCGACAGGCGCACCTTGAACACTGAAGCTTTCTTT. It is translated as CASSPDRRTLNTEAFF. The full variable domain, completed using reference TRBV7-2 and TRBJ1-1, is GAGVSQSPSNKVTEKGKDVELRCDPISGHTALYWYRQSLGQGLEFLIYFQGNSAPDKSGLPSDRFSAERTGGSVSTLTIQRTQQEDSAVYLCASSPDRRTLNTEAFFGQGTRLTVV.

CDR3 nucleotides: TGTGCCAGCACCGACCGGAGCGTTCATGAGCAGTTCTTC. Translating it yields CASTDRSVHEQFF. This chain joins TRBV27 and TRBJ2-1; no reliable D call. Germline CDR1 is MNHEY and CDR2 is SMNVEV (reference sequence). The CDR3 has 13 residues. Trimming pared 7 bases from V and 8 bases from J, leaving 15 bases between.

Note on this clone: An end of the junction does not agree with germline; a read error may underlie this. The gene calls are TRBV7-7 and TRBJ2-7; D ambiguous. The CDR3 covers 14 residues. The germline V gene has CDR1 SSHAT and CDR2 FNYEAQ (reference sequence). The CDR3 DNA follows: TGTGCTAGCAGCTTAGCCCAGGCCGGCTACGAGCAGTACTTC. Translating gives CASSLAQAGYEQYF.

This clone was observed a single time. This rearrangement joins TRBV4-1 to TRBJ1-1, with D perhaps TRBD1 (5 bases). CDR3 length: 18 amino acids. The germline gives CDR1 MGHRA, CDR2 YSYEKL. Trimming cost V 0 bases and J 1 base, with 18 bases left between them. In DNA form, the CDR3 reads TGCGCCAGCAGCCAAGAAGGCCAGATTAGGGGAGGGAACACTGAAGCTTTCTTT. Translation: CASSQEGQIRGGNTEAFF.

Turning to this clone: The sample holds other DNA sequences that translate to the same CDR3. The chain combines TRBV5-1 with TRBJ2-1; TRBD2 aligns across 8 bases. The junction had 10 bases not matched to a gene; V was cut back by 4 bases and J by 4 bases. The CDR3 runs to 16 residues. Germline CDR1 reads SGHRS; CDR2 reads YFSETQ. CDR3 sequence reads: CASSPPSGSSYNEQFF. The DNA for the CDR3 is TGCGCCAGCAGCCCCCCGAGCGGGAGTTCTTACAATGAGCAGTTCTTC.

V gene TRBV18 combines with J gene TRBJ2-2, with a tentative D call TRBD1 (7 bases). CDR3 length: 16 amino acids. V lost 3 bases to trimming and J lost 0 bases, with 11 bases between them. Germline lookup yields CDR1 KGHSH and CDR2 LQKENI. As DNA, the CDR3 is TGTGCCAGCTCACCCAGGGGGGCAACGAACACCGGGGAGCTGTTTTTT. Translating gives CASSPRGATNTGELFF.

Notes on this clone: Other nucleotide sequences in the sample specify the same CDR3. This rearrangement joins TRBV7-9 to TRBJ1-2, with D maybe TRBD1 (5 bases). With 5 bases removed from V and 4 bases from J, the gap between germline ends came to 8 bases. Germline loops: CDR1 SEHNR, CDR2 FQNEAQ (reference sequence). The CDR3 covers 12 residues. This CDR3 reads CASSRDVYGYTF. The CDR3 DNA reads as TGTGCCAGCAGCCGGGACGTCTATGGCTACACCTTC.

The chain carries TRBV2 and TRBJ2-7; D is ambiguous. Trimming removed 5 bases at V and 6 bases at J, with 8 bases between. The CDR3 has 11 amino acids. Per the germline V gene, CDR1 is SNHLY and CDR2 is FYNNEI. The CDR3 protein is CASSPASEQYF. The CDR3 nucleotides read TGTGCCAGCAGTCCGGCCTCCGAGCAGTACTTC. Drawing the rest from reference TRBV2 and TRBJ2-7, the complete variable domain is EPEVTQTPSHQVTQMGQEVILRCVPISNHLYFYWYRQILGQKVEFLVSFYNNEISEKSEIFDDQFSVERPDGSNFTLKIRSTKLEDSAMYFCASSPASEQYFGPGTRLTVT.

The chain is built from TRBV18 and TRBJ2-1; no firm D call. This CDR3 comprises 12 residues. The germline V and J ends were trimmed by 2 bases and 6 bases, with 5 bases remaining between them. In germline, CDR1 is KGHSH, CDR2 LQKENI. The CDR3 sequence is CASSPILNEQFF. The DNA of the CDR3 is TGTGCCAGCTCACCAATCCTCAATGAGCAGTTCTTC.

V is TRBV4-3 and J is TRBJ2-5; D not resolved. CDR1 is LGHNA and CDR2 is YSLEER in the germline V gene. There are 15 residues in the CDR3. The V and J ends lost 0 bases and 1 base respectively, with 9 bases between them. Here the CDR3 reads CASSQDFFAQETQYF. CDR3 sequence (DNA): TGCGCCAGCAGCCAAGATTTTTTCGCCCAAGAGACCCAGTACTTC.

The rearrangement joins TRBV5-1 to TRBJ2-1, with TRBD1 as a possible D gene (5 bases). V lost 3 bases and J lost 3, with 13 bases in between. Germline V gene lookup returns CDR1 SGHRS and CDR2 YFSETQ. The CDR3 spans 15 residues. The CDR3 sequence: CASSSQDTFYNEQFF. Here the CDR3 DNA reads TGCGCCAGCAGCTCCCAGGACACCTTCTACAATGAGCAGTTCTTC.

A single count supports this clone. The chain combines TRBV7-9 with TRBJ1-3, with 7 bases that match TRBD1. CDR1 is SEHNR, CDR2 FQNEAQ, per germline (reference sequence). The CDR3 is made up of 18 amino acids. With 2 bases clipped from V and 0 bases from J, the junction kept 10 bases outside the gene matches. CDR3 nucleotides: TGTGCCAGCAGCTTAAATCGGGACAGCCGCCTCTCTGGAAACACCATATATTTT. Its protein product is CASSLNRDSRLSGNTIYF. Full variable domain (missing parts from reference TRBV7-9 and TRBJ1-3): DTGVSQNPRHKITKRGQNVTFRCDPISEHNRLYWYRQTLGQGPEFLTYFQNEAQLEKSRLLSDRFSAERPKGSFSTLEIQRTEQGDSAMYLCASSLNRDSRLSGNTIYFGEGSWLTVV.

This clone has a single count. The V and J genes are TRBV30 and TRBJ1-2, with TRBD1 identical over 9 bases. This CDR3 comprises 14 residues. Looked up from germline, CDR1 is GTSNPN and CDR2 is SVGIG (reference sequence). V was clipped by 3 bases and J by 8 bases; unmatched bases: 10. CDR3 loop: CAWSQKGTGRGYTF. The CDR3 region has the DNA TGTGCCTGGAGCCAAAAAGGGACAGGGAGAGGCTACACCTTC.

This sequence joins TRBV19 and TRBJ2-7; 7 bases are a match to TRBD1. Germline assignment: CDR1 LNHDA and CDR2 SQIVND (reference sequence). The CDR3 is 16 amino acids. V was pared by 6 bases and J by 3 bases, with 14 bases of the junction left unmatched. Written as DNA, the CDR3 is TGTGCCAGTAGAATACGGGACAGCCCTAGCCGCTACGAGCAGTACTTC. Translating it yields CASRIRDSPSRYEQYF.

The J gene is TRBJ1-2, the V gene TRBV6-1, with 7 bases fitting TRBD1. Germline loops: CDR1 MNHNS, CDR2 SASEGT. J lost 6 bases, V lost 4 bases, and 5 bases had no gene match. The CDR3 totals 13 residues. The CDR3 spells CASSAGGRDGYTF. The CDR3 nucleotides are TGTGCCAGCAGTGCAGGGGGGAGGGATGGCTACACCTTC.

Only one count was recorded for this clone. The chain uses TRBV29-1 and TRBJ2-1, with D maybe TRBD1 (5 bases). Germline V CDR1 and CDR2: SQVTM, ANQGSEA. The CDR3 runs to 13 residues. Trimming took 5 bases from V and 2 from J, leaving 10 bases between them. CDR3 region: CSVSQGPYNEQFF. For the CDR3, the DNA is TGCAGCGTTTCTCAGGGCCCCTACAATGAGCAGTTCTTC.

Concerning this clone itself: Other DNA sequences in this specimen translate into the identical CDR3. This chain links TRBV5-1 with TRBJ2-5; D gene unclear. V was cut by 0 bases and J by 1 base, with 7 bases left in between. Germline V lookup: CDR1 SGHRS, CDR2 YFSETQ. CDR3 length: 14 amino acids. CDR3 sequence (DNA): TGCGCCAGCAGCTTGGGGACCGGCCAAGAGACCCAGTACTTC. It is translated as CASSLGTGQETQYF.

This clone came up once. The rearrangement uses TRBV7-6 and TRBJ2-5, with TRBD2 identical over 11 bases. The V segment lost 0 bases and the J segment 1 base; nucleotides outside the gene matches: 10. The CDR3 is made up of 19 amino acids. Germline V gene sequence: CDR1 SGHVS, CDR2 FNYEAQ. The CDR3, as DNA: TGTGCCAGCAGCTTAGCGTTTGGGCTAGCGGGGGGCTCCCAAGAGACCCAGTACTTC. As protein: CASSLAFGLAGGSQETQYF.

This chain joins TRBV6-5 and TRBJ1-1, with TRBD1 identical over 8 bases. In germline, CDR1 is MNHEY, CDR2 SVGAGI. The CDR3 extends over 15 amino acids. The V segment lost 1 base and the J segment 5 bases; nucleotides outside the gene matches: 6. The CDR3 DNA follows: TGTGCCAGCAGTTACTTCTCACAGGGGGGGACTGAAGCTTTCTTT. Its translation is CASSYFSQGGTEAFF.